This entry lists 26 T cell receptor beta chains sequenced from one sample in a study of beta chain features in type 1 diabetes. General study findings and limits: Patients with Type 1 diabetes showed moderately but significantly shorter TCRB CDR3s in all four CD4+ subsets.

Every isolated RNA sample was fully reverse transcribed, so sequencing captured expressed TCRB transcripts. Sequencing was performed with immunoSEQ multiplex PCR; in TCRdb, only in-frame clones are kept and a portion is missing. In the table there are roughly 330,000 clones, about 13% of which are singletons. No antigen has been assigned to these receptors. Specimen: naive CD4+ T cells from blood. These receptors originate from a woman aged 18-35 years with type 1 diabetes.

This clone was picked up a small number of times. V and J are TRBV7-2 and TRBJ1-5; TRBD1 might be the D (6 bases). Germline V lookup: CDR1 SGHTA, CDR2 FQGNSA. This CDR3 contains 17 residues. Between the trimmed V and J ends, which lost 1 base and 4 bases, there was a span of 17 bases. The CDR3 sequence: CASSLVVGGAGNQPQHF. The DNA of the CDR3 is TGTGCCAGCAGCTTAGTAGTTGGGGGGGCGGGTAATCAGCCCCAGCATTTT.

To note about this clone: A junction end diverges from the germline sequence, so it may reflect a read error. The chain joins TRBV5-1 to TRBJ2-7, with D perhaps TRBD1 or TRBD2 (6 bases each). The CDR3 is made up of 13 amino acids. Germline values: CDR1 SGHRS, CDR2 YFSETQ. CDR3 residues: CASGLGGSTAWYF. The CDR3 nucleotides read TGCGCCAGCGGCTTGGGGGGCAGCACAGCCTGGTACTTC.

A few counts support this clone. The V gene is TRBV7-9, the J gene TRBJ2-7; D is unclear. The germline V gene has CDR1 SEHNR and CDR2 FQNEAQ (reference sequence). The CDR3 loop spans 13 amino acids. Deletions cut 2 bases from V and 2 bases from J, with 7 bases between. The CDR3 DNA reads as TGTGCCAGCAGCTTACCCACGGCCTACGAGCAGTACTTC. Translated: CASSLPTAYEQYF. The whole variable domain, filled in from reference TRBV7-9 and TRBJ2-7, reads DTGVSQNPRHKITKRGQNVTFRCDPISEHNRLYWYRQTLGQGPEFLTYFQNEAQLEKSRLLSDRFSAERPKGSFSTLEIQRTEQGDSAMYLCASSLPTAYEQYFGPGTRLTVT.

The chain combines TRBV7-9 with TRBJ1-2; TRBD1 aligns across 7 bases. CDR1 and CDR2 from the germline V gene are SEHNR and FQNEAQ (reference sequence). CDR3 length equals 18 residues. The trim removed 2 bases at V and 8 bases at J, leaving 20 bases unmatched. The CDR3 here is CASSLRDPGTALRGGYTF. CDR3 nucleotides: TGTGCCAGCAGCTTACGGGATCCCGGGACAGCCTTAAGAGGAGGCTACACCTTC.

This CDR3 is CASSPRDSGRETQYF. The DNA for the CDR3 is TGTGCCAGCAGCCCAAGGGACTCTGGGCGGGAGACCCAGTACTTC. The chain employs TRBV9 and TRBJ2-5, with a weak D call TRBD2 (6 bases). The CDR3 consists of 15 residues. V was trimmed by 4 bases and J by 5 bases, leaving 18 bases between them. The germline V gene encodes CDR1 SGDLS and CDR2 YYNGEE. The complete variable domain, with remaining parts taken from reference TRBV9 and TRBJ2-5, reads DSGVTQTPKHLITATGQRVTLRCSPRSGDLSVYWYQQSLDQGLQFLIQYYNGEERAKGNILERFSAQQFPDLHSELNLSSLELGDSALYFCASSPRDSGRETQYFGPGTRLLVL.

V is TRBV27 and J is TRBJ2-7; no firm D call. The CDR3 totals 14 residues. Germline V CDR1 and CDR2: MNHEY, SMNVEV (reference sequence). The V gene lost 2 bases and the J gene lost 2 bases, with 10 bases spanning the gap. DNA of the CDR3: TGTGCCAGCAGTTTAATGGTCCCTACCTACGAGCAGTACTTC. Translation: CASSLMVPTYEQYF.

The chain employs TRBV19 and TRBJ1-2; D is possibly TRBD1 (5 bases). CDR3 size: 14 residues. The V gene lost 7 bases and the J gene lost 7 bases, with 19 bases spanning the gap. Germline CDR1 reads LNHDA; CDR2 reads SQIVND (reference sequence). The CDR3 DNA reads as TGTGCCAGTACCCCCAACAGGCAACCTCTTGGCTACACCTTC. Translating it yields CASTPNRQPLGYTF. The entire variable domain, with the rest obtained from reference TRBV19 and TRBJ1-2, is as follows: DGGITQSPKYLFRKEGQNVTLSCEQNLNHDAMYWYRQDPGQGLRLIYYSQIVNDFQKGDIAEGYSVSREKKESFPLTVTSAQKNPTAFYLCASTPNRQPLGYTFGSGTRLTVV.

This clone appeared a few times. V and J are TRBV5-6 and TRBJ2-1; D may be TRBD2 (6 bases). Germline CDR1 reads SGHDT; CDR2 reads YYEEEE. Between the trimmed V and J ends, which lost 7 bases and 2 bases, there was a span of 13 bases. The CDR3 is 14 residues long. The CDR3 is CASGASDPYNEQFF. The DNA for the CDR3 is TGTGCCAGCGGAGCTAGCGATCCCTACAATGAGCAGTTCTTC.

This rearrangement joins TRBV29-1 to TRBJ1-1; a weak D match, TRBD1 (6 bases). Germline CDR1 SQVTM, CDR2 ANQGSEA. This CDR3 has 12 amino acids. Trimming took off 7 bases at V and 0 bases at J, with 9 bases between the two ends. CDR3 nucleotide sequence: TGCAGCGGTGACAGGATGAACACTGAAGCTTTCTTT. Translation: CSGDRMNTEAFF.

This clone has only a few counts. The rearrangement uses TRBV29-1 and TRBJ2-2, with a weak D call TRBD1 (6 bases). CDR3 length equals 14 residues. Trimming pared 6 bases from V and 5 bases from J, leaving 16 bases between. Per the germline V gene, CDR1 is SQVTM and CDR2 is ANQGSEA. CDR3 sequence: CSVSRDTNTGELFF. The CDR3 region has the DNA TGCAGCGTCTCCCGGGACACCAATACCGGGGAGCTGTTTTTT.

The rearrangement joins TRBV21-1 to TRBJ1-2; the table's D call, TRBD1, has no DNA check behind it. TRBV21-1 is marked as a pseudogene. The CDR3 has 15 amino acids. The chain's CDR3 is CASSKVGGQGSGYTF. DNA for the CDR3: TGTGCCAGCAGCAAAGTAGGGGGACAGGGAAGTGGCTACACCTTC.

The chain joins TRBV30 to TRBJ1-2; TRBD1 matches at 8 bases. From germline, CDR1 is GTSNPN and CDR2 SVGIG (reference sequence). The CDR3 consists of 14 residues. After removal of 4 bases from V and 3 bases from J, the junction contained 7 bases not matched to a gene. The CDR3 coding sequence is TGTGCCTGGATTCGACAGGGGAACCACTATGGCTACACCTTC. It codes for CAWIRQGNHYGYTF.

This clone was detected only a few times. The chain combines TRBV11-2 with TRBJ1-2, with D unresolved. V lost 1 base and J 2 bases, leaving 8 bases between the germline ends. Germline loops: CDR1 SGHAT, CDR2 FQNNGV. The CDR3 spans 14 residues. CDR3 loop: CASSLGSLNYGYTF. The CDR3 nucleotides are TGTGCCAGCAGCTTAGGTTCACTCAACTATGGCTACACCTTC.

This clone was detected only a few times. The chain links TRBV4-1 to TRBJ2-2; D uncertain. The CDR3 spans 13 residues. V lost 4 bases and J lost 3, with 6 bases in between. Germline CDR1 reads MGHRA; CDR2 reads YSYEKL. The CDR3 loop reads CASSPYDTGELFF. For the CDR3, the DNA is TGCGCCAGCAGCCCCTATGACACCGGGGAGCTGTTTTTT.

The chain couples TRBV30 to TRBJ1-2, with D maybe TRBD1 (5 bases). The CDR3 totals 13 residues. V was pared by 3 bases and J by 8 bases, with 16 bases between. Germline-derived CDR1 and CDR2 are GTSNPN and SVGIG (reference sequence). The DNA of the CDR3 is TGTGCCTGGAGGCCCCAGGGTCCTAGGGGCTACACCTTC. This codes for CAWRPQGPRGYTF.

V usage is TRBV27 and J usage is TRBJ1-2; D is ambiguous. Germline assignment: CDR1 MNHEY and CDR2 SMNVEV (reference sequence). This CDR3 comprises 14 residues. V gave up 3 bases and J gave up 7 bases, with 15 bases separating them. The CDR3: CASSFTALARGYTF. CDR3 nucleotide sequence: TGTGCCAGCAGTTTTACGGCCCTAGCCCGTGGCTACACCTTC.

In this sample, this clone turned up a few times. V usage is TRBV30 and J usage is TRBJ2-3, with 11 nucleotides matching TRBD1. The CDR3 is 15 amino acids. Trimming cost V 3 bases and J 4 bases; bases outside gene matches: 6. Germline V CDR1 and CDR2: GTSNPN, SVGIG (reference sequence). For the CDR3, the DNA is TGTGCCTGGAGCCAAGGACAGGGGGCTGCAGATACGCAGTATTTT. Protein sequence: CAWSQGQGAADTQYF.

This clone was counted between two and nine times. The V call is TRBV7-9, the J call TRBJ2-1; 7 bases line up with TRBD2. The V gene end was trimmed by 5 bases and the J gene end by 6 bases; junction bases not matched to a gene: 16. Germline V gene data show CDR1 as SEHNR and CDR2 as FQNEAQ (reference sequence). There are 17 residues in the CDR3. CDR3 amino acids: CASSRYTLRGWGNEQFF. The DNA of the CDR3 is TGTGCCAGCAGCCGATATACCCTGCGGGGGTGGGGCAATGAGCAGTTCTTC.

The V and J genes are TRBV5-4 and TRBJ2-5, with TRBD2 identical over 8 bases. V trimming: 4 bases; J trimming: 1 base; junction bases outside the gene matches: 12. The CDR3 runs to 17 residues. CDR1 is SGHNT, CDR2 YYREEE, per germline (reference sequence). The CDR3 here is CASSTTQAGALQETQYF. The CDR3, as DNA: TGTGCCAGCAGCACGACCCAAGCGGGAGCCCTCCAAGAGACCCAGTACTTC.

J is TRBJ2-5 and V is TRBV9; D remains unclear. Looked up from germline, CDR1 is SGDLS and CDR2 is YYNGEE. The V end was cut by 1 base, the J end by 7 bases, with 20 bases between. The CDR3 runs 16 residues. As DNA, the CDR3 is TGTGCCAGCAGCGTAAACGAAGCCCCCTACTCTTCGACCCAGTACTTC. Amino acid sequence: CASSVNEAPYSSTQYF. The full variable domain, its missing parts supplied by reference TRBV9 and TRBJ2-5, is DSGVTQTPKHLITATGQRVTLRCSPRSGDLSVYWYQQSLDQGLQFLIQYYNGEERAKGNILERFSAQQFPDLHSELNLSSLELGDSALYFCASSVNEAPYSSTQYFGPGTRLLVL.

V is TRBV6-5 and J is TRBJ2-5; the D gene is possibly TRBD1 (6 bases). The V end was cut by 1 base, the J end by 4 bases, with 13 bases between. The germline V gene encodes CDR1 MNHEY and CDR2 SVGAGI. This CDR3 is built from 15 residues. CDR3 amino acids: CASSYYRDARETQYF. CDR3 bases: TGTGCCAGCAGTTACTACAGGGATGCTCGAGAGACCCAGTACTTC.

A few counts support this clone. The CDR3 sequence is CASSLWRQGSYEQYF. The DNA of the CDR3 is TGTGCCAGCAGTTTATGGCGGCAGGGGTCCTACGAGCAGTACTTC. This sequence joins TRBV28 and TRBJ2-7, with D possibly being TRBD1 (6 bases). The CDR3 consists of 15 residues. The ends were cut back, 0 bases at V and 1 base at J, with 10 bases in the middle. Germline CDR1 reads MDHEN; CDR2 reads SYDVKM.

This clone has just a few counts. The rearrangement uses TRBV7-3 and TRBJ2-3, with D perhaps matching TRBD1 (6 bases). The CDR3 covers 15 residues. CDR1 and CDR2 (germline): SGHTA, FQGTGA. V was cut by 5 bases and J by 4 bases, with 16 bases left in between. CDR3 protein: CASSPGTSKADTQYF. CDR3 DNA: TGTGCCAGCAGCCCCGGGACAAGTAAGGCAGATACGCAGTATTTT.

This chain links TRBV5-1 with TRBJ2-1; 9 nucleotides align to TRBD1. CDR1 is SGHRS and CDR2 is YFSETQ in the germline V gene. V lost 8 bases and J lost 3; bases outside the gene matches: 9. There are 15 residues in the CDR3. The DNA for the CDR3 is TGCGCCAGTACGAGGACGGGACAGGGCTACAATGAGCAGTTCTTC. Protein: CASTRTGQGYNEQFF.

CDR3 sequence: CASSHNRGETQYF. CDR3 bases: TGTGCCAGCAGCCATAACAGGGGAGAGACCCAGTACTTC. V gene TRBV14 combines with J gene TRBJ2-5; 7 nucleotides match TRBD1. CDR1 is SGHDN and CDR2 is FVKESK in the germline V gene. Unmatched junction bases numbered 2, after V lost 3 bases and J lost 4 bases. This CDR3 has 13 residues.

This chain connects TRBV7-2 to TRBJ1-2, with D possibly being TRBD1 (5 bases). Germline V gene sequence: CDR1 SGHTA, CDR2 FQGNSA. V lost 1 base, J lost 2 bases, and 14 bases lay in between. This CDR3 has 16 amino acids. The CDR3: CASSLGGAGRNYGYTF. The CDR3 DNA reads TGTGCCAGCAGCTTAGGTGGGGCGGGGCGCAACTATGGCTACACCTTC.